Included here is one T cell receptor beta chain sequence, with context. In the same sample, other DNA sequences code for this CDR3. The source of the sample is a study of blood T cell repertoires in COVID-19. At the level of the study: Whether acute or convalescent, the COVID-19 samples came from the United States, Italy and Spain. PBMCs, B-cell-depleted T cells, or T cells provided the cDNA or gDNA that made up the material.

With 4 bases clipped from V and 3 bases from J, the junction kept 4 bases outside the gene matches. Per germline, CDR1 SGDLS and CDR2 YYNGEE. The CDR3 runs to 14 residues. In the original workflow: Reference gene primer amplification yielded estimated nucleated cell counts. The method was immunoSEQ multiplex PCR; TCRdb's version includes in-frame clones alone and lacks a portion of them. D and trimming were read from the DNA, whereas the V and J calls and clone size are those reported in that table. The top ten hold roughly 25% of the sample, which has more than 20,000 clones, more than 75% seen once.

This clonotype originated in a human donor with active COVID-19. The donor label of this sample is uncertain. Material for sequencing was peripheral blood. The gene calls are TRBV9 and TRBJ1-1, with 9 positions matching TRBD1. CDR3 bases: TGTGCCAGCAGCCTCGGACAGGGGCACACTGAAGCTTTCTTT. This sequence encodes CASSLGQGHTEAFF.